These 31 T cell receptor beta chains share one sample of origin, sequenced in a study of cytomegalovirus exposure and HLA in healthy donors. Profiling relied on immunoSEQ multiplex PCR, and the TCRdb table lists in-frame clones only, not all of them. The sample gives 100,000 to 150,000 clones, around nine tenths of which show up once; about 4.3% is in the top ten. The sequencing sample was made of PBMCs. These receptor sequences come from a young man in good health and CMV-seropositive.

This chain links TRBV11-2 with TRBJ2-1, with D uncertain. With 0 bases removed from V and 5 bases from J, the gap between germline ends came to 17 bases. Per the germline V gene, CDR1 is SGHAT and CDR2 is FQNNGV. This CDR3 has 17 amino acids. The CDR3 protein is CASSLERIHNFNNEQFF. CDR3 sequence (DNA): TGTGCCAGCAGCTTAGAGAGGATCCATAATTTTAACAATGAGCAGTTCTTC.

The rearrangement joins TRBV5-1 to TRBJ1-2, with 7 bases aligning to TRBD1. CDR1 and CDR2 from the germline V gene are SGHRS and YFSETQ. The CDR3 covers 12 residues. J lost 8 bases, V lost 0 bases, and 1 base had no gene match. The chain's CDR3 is CASSLDRGGYTF. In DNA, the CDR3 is TGCGCCAGCAGCTTGGACAGGGGAGGCTACACCTTC.

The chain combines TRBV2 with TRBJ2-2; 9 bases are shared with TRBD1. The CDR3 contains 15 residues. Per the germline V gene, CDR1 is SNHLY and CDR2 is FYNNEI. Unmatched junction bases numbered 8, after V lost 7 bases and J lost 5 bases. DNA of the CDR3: TGTGCCAGCAACCAGGGGGGACAGGGTACCGGGGAGCTGTTTTTT. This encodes CASNQGGQGTGELFF.

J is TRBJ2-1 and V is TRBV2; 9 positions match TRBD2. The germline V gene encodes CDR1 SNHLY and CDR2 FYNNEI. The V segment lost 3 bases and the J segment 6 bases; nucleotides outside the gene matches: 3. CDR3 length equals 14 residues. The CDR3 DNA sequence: TGTGCCAGCAGTGACGGACTAGCGAGCAATGAGCAGTTCTTC. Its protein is CASSDGLASNEQFF.

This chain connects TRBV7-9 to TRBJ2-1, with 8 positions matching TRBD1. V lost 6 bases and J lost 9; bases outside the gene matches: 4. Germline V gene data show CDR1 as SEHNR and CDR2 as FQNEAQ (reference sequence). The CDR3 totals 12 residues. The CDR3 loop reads CASSYDRGEQFF. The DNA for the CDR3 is TGTGCCAGCAGTTACGACAGGGGTGAGCAGTTCTTC.

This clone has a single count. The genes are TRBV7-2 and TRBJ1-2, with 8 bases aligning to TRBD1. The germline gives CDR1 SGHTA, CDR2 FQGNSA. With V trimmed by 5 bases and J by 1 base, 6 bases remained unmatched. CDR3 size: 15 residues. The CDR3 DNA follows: TGTGCCAGCAGCATGACGACAGGGGTTAACTATGGCTACACCTTC. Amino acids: CASSMTTGVNYGYTF.

The CDR3: CASSLSYGSGNTIYF. CDR3 in DNA: TGTGCCAGCAGCTTAAGTTACGGCTCTGGAAACACCATATATTTT. The J gene is TRBJ1-3, the V gene TRBV13; D is ambiguous. Trimming took off 2 bases at V and 0 bases at J, with 8 bases between the two ends. Germline V lookup: CDR1 PRHDT, CDR2 FYEKMQ (reference sequence). The CDR3 sequence is 15 residues long.

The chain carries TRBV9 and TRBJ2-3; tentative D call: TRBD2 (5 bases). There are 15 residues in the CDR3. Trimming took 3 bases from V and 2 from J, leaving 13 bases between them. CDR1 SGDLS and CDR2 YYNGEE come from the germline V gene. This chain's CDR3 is CASSDTSLPTDTQYF. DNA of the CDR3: TGTGCCAGCAGCGACACTAGTCTCCCCACAGATACGCAGTATTTT.

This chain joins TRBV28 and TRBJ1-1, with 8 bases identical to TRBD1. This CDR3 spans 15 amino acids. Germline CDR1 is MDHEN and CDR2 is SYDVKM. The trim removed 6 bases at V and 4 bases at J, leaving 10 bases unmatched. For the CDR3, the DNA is TGTGCCAGCAGGCCGATACAGGGGGAGGGCACTGAAGCTTTCTTT. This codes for CASRPIQGEGTEAFF.

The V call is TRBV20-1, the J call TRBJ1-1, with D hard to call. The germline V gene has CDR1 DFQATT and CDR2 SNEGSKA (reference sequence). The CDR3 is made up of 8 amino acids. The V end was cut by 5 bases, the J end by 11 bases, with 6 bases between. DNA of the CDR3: TGCAGTGCTGGTCGGGCTTTCTTT. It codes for CSAGRAFF.

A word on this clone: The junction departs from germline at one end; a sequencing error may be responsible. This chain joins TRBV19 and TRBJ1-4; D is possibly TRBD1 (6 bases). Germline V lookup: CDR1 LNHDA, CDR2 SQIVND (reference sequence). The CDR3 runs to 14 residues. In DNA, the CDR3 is TGTGCCAGTAATATAGGGGGGCATAATGAAAAACTGTTTTTT. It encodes CASNIGGHNEKLFF.

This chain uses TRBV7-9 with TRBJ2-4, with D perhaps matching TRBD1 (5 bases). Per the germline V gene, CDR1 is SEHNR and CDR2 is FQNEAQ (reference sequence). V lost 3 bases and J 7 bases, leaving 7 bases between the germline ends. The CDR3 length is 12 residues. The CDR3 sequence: CASSFQGNIQYF. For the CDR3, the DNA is TGTGCCAGCAGCTTTCAGGGTAACATTCAGTACTTC.

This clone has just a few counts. The chain's CDR3 is CAIPTYEPFGYTF. CDR3 bases: TGTGCCATCCCAACTTATGAACCTTTCGGCTACACCTTC. The V call is TRBV10-3, the J call TRBJ1-2; D unresolved. Germline assignment: CDR1 ENHRY and CDR2 SYGVKD. The CDR3 contains 13 residues. V gave up 8 bases and J gave up 8 bases, with 18 bases separating them.

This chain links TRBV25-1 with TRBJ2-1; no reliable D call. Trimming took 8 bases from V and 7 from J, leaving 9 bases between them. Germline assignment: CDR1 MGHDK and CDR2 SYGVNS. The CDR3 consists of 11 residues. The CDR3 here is CASARSNEQFF. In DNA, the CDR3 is TGTGCCAGCGCCAGATCAAATGAGCAGTTCTTC.

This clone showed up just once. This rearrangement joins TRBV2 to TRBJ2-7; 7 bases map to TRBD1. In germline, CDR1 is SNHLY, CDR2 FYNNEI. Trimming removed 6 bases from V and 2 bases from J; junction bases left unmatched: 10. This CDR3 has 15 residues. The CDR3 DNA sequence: TGTGCCAGCAGACGACTGGGACAGCAAACCTACGAGCAGTACTTC. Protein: CASRRLGQQTYEQYF. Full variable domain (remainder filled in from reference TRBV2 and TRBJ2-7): EPEVTQTPSHQVTQMGQEVILRCVPISNHLYFYWYRQILGQKVEFLVSFYNNEISEKSEIFDDQFSVERPDGSNFTLKIRSTKLEDSAMYFCASRRLGQQTYEQYFGPGTRLTVT.

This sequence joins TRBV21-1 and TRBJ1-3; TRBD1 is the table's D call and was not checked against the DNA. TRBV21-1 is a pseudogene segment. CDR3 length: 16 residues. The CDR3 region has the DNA TGTGCCAGCAGCAAAACCTTACAGGGAATAGGAAACACCATATATTTT. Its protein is CASSKTLQGIGNTIYF.

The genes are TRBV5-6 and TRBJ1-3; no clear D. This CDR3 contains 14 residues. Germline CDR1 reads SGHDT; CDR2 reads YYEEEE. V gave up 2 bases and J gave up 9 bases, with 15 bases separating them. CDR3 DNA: TGTGCCAGCAGCTTAAGGGCTTGGGGAGGCACCATATATTTT. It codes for CASSLRAWGGTIYF. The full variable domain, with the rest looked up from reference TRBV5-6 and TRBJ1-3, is DAGVTQSPTHLIKTRGQQVTLRCSPKSGHDTVSWYQQALGQGPQFIFQYYEEEERQRGNFPDRFSGHQFPNYSSELNVNALLLGDSALYLCASSLRAWGGTIYFGEGSWLTVV.

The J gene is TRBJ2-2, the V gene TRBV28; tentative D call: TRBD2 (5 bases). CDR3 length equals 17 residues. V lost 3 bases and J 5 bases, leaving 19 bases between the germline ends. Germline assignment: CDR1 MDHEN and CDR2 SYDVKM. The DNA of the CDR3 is TGTGCCAGCAGTTTTCCTAAGGGTCGGTCGGGGACCGGGGAGCTGTTTTTT. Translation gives CASSFPKGRSGTGELFF.

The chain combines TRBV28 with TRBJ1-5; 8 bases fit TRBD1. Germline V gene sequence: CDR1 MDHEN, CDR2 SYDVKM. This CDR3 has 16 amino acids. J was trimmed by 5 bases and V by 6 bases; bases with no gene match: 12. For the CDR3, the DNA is TGTGCCAGCAGCCACCTTTCGGACAGGGTTTATCAGCCCCAGCATTTT. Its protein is CASSHLSDRVYQPQHF.

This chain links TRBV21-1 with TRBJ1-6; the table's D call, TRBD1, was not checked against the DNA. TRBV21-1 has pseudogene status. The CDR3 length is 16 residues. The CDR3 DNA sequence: TGTGCCAGCACCGCCCGAGGACAGGCGAGGAATTCACCCCTCCACTTT. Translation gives CASTARGQARNSPLHF.

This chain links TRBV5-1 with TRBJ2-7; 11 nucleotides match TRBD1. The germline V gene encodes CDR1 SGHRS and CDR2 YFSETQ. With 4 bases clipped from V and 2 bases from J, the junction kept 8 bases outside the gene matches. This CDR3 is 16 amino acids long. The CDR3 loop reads CASSPLLGQGAYEQYF. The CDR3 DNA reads TGCGCCAGCAGCCCCTTACTGGGACAGGGGGCCTACGAGCAGTACTTC.

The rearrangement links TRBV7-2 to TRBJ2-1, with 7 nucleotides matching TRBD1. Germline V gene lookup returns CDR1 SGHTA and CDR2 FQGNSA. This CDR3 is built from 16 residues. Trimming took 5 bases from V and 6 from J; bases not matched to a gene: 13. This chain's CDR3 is CASSPPGTAIGNEQFF. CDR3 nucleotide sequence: TGTGCCAGCAGCCCGCCCGGGACAGCGATCGGCAATGAGCAGTTCTTC.

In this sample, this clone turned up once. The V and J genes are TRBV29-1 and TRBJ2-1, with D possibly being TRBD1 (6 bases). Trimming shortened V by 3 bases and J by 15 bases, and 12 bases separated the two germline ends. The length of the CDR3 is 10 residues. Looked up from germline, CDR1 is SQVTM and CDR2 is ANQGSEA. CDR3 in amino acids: CSVDTGTPFF. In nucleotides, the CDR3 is TGCAGCGTTGACACCGGGACACCGTTCTTC.

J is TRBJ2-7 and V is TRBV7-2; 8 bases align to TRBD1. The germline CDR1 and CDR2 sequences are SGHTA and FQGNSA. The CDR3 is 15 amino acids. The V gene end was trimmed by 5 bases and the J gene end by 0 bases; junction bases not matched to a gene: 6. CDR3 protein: CASSPTGGPSYEQYF. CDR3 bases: TGTGCCAGCAGCCCCACAGGGGGGCCCTCCTACGAGCAGTACTTC.

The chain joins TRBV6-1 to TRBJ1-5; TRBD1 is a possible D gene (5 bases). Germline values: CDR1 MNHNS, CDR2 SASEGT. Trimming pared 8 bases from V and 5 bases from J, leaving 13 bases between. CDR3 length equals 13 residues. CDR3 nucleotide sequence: TGTGCCAGCCAGGAGGGGCCCTATCAGCCCCAGCATTTT. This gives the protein CASQEGPYQPQHF.

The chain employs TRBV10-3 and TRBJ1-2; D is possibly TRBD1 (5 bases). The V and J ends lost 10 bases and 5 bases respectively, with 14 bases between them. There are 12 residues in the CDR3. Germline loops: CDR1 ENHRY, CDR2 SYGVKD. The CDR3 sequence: CATWAGQYGYTF. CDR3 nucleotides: TGTGCCACCTGGGCGGGGCAGTATGGCTACACCTTC.

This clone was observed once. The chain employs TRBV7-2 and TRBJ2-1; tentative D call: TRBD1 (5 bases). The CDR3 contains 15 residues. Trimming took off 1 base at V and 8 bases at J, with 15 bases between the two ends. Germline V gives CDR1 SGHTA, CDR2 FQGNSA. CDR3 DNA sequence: TGTGCCAGCAGCTTAGACAGGAAATCTCCAGATGAGCAGTTCTTC. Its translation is CASSLDRKSPDEQFF.

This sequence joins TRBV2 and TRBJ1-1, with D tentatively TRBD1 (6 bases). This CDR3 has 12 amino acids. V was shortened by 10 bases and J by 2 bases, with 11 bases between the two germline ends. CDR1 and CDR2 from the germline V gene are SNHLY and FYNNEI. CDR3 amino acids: CATQGFNTEAFF. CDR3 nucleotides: TGTGCCACACAGGGATTTAACACTGAAGCTTTCTTT.

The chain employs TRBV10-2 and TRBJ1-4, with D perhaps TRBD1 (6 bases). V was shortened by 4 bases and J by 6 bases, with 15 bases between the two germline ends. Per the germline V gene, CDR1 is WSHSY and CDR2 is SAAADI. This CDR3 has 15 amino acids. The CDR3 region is CASSVPGQGDEKLFF. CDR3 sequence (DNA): TGCGCCAGCAGTGTTCCGGGACAAGGGGATGAAAAACTGTTTTTT.

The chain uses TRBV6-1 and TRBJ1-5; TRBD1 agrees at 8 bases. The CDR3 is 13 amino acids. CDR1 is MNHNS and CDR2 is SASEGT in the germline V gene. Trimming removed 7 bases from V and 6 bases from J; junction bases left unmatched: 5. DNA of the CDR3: TGTGCCAGCAAGGACAGGGAAGCTCAGCCCCAGCATTTT. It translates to CASKDREAQPQHF.

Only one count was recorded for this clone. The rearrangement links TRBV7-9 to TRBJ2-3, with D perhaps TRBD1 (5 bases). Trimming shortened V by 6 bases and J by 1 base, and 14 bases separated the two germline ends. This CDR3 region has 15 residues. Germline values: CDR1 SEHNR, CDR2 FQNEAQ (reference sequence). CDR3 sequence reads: CASRVNRIGTDTQYF. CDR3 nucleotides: TGTGCCAGCAGGGTTAACAGGATCGGCACAGATACGCAGTATTTT.